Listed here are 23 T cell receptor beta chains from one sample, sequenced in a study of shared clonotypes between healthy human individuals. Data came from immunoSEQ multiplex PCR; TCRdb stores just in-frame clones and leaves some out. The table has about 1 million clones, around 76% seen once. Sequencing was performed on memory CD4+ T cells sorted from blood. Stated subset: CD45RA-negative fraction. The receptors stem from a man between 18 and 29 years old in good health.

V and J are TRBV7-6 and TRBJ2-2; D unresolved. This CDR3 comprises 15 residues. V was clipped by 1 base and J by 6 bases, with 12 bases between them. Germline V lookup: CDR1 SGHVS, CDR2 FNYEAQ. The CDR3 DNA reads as TGTGCCAGCAGCTTAGACCCCCGGGCGTCCGGGGAGCTGTTTTTT. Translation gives CASSLDPRASGELFF.

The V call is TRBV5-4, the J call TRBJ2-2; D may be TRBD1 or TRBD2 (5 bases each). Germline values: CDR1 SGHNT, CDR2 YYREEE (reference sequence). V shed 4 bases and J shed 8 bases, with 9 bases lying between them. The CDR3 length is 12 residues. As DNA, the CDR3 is TGTGCCAGCAGCCCTTGGGGGGGGGAGCTGTTTTTT. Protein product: CASSPWGGELFF.

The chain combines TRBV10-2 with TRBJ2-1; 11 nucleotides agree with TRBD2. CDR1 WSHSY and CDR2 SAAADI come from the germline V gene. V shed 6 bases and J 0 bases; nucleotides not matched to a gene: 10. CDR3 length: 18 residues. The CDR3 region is CASRRGLAGGSSYNEQFF. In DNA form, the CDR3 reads TGCGCCAGCAGGAGGGGGCTAGCGGGAGGAAGCTCCTACAATGAGCAGTTCTTC.

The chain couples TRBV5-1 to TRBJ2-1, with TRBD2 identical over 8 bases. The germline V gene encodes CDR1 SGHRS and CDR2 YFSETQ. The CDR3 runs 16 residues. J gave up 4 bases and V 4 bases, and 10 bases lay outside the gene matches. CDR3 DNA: TGCGCCAGCAGCCTAATAGCGGGAAGGGAGTACAATGAGCAGTTCTTC. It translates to CASSLIAGREYNEQFF.

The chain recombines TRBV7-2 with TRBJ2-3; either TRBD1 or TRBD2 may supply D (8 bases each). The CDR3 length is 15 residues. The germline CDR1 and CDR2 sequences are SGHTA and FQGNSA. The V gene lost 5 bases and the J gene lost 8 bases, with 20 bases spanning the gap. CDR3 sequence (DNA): TGTGCCAGCAGCCTAATAGCGGGACAGGCGGCTACGCAGTATTTT. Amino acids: CASSLIAGQAATQYF.

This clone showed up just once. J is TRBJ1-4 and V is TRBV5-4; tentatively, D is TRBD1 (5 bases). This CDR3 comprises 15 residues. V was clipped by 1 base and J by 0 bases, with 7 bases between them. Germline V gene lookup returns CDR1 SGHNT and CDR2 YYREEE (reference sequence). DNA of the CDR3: TGTGCCAGCAGCTTGAGGACACCAACTAATGAAAAACTGTTTTTT. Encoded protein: CASSLRTPTNEKLFF.

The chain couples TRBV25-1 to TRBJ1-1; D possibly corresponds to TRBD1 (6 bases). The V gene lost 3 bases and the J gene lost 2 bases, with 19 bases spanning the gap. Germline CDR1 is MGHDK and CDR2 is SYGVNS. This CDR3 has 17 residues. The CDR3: CASSDPVRGTGNTEAFF. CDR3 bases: TGTGCCAGCAGTGACCCCGTGAGGGGGACGGGTAACACTGAAGCTTTCTTT.

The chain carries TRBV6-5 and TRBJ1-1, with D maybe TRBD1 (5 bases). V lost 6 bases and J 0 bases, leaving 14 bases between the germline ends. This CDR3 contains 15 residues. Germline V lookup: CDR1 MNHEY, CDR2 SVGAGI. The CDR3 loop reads CASSLGVTVNTEAFF. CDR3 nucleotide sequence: TGTGCCAGCAGCCTGGGGGTTACGGTGAACACTGAAGCTTTCTTT.

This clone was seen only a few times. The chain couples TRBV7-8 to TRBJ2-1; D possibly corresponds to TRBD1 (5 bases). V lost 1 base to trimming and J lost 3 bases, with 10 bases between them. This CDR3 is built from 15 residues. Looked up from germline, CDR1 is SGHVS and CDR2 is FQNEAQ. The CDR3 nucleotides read TGTGCCAGCAGCTTAGGCGAGACAGTCTACAATGAGCAGTTCTTC. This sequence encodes CASSLGETVYNEQFF.

The CDR3 spells CASSQRQDFYGYTF. Here the CDR3 DNA reads TGCGCCAGCAGCCAACGACAGGACTTCTATGGCTACACCTTC. The chain joins TRBV4-1 to TRBJ1-2, with D perhaps TRBD1 (6 bases). Germline lookup yields CDR1 MGHRA and CDR2 YSYEKL. V shed 2 bases and J shed 4 bases, with 11 bases lying between them. The CDR3 length is 14 residues.

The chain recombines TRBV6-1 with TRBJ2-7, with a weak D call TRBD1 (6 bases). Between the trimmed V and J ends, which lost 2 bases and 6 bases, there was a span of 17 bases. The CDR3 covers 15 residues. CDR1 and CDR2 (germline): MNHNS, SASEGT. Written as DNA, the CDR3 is TGTGCCAGCAGTGAATTGGGTGGGGGCCGACGCGAGCAGTACTTC. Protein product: CASSELGGGRREQYF.

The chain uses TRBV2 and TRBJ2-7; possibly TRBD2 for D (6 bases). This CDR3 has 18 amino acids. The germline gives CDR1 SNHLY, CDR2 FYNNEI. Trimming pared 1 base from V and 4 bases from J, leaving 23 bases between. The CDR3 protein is CASSEGPGLGTGGYEQYF. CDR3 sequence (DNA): TGTGCCAGCAGTGAAGGTCCGGGCTTGGGTACTGGAGGGTACGAGCAGTACTTC.

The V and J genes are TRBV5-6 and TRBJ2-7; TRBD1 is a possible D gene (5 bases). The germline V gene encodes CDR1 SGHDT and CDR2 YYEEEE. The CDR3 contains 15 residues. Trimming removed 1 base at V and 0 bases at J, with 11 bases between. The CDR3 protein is CASSLITRASYEQYF. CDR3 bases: TGTGCCAGCAGCTTGATCACCAGGGCCTCCTACGAGCAGTACTTC.

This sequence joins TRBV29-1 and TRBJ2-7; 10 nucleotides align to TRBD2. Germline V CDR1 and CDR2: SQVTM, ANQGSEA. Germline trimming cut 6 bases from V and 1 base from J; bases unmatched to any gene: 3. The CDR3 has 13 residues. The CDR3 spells CSVASGSSYEQYF. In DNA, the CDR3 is TGCAGCGTCGCTAGCGGGAGTTCCTACGAGCAGTACTTC.

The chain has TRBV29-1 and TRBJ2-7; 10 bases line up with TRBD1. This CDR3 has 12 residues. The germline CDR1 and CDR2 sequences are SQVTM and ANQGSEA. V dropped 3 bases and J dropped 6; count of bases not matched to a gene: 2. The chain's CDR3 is CSVETGGREQYF. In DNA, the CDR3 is TGCAGCGTTGAGACAGGGGGCCGCGAGCAGTACTTC.

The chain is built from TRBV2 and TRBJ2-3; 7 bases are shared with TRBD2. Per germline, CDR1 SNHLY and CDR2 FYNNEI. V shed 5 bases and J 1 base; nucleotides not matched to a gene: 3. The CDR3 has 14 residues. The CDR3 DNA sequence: TGTGCCAGCAGTAGGACTAGAGGCACAGATACGCAGTATTTT. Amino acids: CASSRTRGTDTQYF.

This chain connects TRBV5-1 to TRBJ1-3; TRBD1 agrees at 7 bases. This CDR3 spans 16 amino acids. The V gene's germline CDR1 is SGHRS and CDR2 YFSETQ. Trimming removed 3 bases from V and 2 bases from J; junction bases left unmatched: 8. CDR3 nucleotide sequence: TGCGCCAGCAGCTCGATGACAGGGAGAACTGGAAACACCATATATTTT. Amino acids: CASSSMTGRTGNTIYF.

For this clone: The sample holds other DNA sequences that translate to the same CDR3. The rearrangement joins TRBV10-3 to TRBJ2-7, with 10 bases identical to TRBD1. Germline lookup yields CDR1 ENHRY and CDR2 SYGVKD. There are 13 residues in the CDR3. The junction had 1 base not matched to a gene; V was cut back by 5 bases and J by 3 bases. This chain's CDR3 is CAISRDRGYEQYF. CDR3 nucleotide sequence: TGTGCCATCAGTCGGGACAGGGGCTACGAGCAGTACTTC.

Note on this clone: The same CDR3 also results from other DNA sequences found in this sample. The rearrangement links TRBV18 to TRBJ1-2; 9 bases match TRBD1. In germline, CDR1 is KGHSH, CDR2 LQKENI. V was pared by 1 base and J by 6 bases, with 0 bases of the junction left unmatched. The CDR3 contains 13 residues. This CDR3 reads CASSPRTGDGYTF. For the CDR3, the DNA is TGTGCCAGCTCACCACGGACAGGGGATGGCTACACCTTC.

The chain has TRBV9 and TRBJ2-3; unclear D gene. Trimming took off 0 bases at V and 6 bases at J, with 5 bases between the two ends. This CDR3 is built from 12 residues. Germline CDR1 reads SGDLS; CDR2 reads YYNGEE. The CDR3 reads CASSVGVDTQYF. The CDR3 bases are TGTGCCAGCAGCGTAGGGGTGGATACGCAGTATTTT.

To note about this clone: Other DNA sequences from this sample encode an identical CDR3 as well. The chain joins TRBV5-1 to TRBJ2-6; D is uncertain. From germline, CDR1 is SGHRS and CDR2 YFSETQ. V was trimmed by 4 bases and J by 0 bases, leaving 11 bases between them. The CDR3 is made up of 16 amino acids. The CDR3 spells CASSTGRSSGANVLTF. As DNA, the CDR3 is TGCGCCAGCAGCACCGGACGGAGCTCTGGGGCCAACGTCCTGACTTTC.

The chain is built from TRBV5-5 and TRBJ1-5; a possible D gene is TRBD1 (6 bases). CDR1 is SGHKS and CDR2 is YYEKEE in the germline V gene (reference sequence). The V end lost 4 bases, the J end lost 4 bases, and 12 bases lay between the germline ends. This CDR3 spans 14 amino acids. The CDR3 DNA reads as TGTGCCAGCAGCGACTTAGGGGGAAATCAGCCCCAGCATTTT. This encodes CASSDLGGNQPQHF.

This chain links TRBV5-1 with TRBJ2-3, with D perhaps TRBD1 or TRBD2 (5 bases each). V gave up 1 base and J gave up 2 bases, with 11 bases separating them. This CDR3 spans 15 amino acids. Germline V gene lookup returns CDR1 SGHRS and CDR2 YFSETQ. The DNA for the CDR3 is TGCGCCAGCAGCTTGCACGGGGCCGACACAGATACGCAGTATTTT. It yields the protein CASSLHGADTDTQYF.